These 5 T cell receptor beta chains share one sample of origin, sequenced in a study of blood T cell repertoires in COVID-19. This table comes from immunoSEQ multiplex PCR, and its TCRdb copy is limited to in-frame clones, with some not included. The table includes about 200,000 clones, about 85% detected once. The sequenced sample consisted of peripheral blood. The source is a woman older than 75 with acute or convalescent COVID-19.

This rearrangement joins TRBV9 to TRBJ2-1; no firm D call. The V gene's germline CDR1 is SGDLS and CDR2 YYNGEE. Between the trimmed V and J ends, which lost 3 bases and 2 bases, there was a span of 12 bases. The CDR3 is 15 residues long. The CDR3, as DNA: TGTGCCAGCAGCGCCCTGGGCTCGACCTACAATGAGCAGTTCTTC. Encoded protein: CASSALGSTYNEQFF.

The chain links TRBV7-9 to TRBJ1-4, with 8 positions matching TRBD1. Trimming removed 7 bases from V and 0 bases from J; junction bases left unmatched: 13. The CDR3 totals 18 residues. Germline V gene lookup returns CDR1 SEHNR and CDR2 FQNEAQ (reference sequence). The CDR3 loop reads CASTLGTGSGATNEKLFF. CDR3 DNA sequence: TGTGCCAGCACCCTCGGGACAGGCTCTGGGGCAACTAATGAAAAACTGTTTTTT.

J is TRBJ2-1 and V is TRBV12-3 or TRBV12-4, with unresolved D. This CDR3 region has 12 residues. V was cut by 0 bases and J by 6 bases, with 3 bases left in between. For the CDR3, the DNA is TGTGCCAGCAGTTTAGCCAGCAATGAGCAGTTCTTC. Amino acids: CASSLASNEQFF.

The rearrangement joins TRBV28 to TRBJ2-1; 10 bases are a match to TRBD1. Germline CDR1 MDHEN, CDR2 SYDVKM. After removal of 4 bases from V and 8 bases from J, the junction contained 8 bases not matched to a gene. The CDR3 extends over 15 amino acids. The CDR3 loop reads CASSWPGQGRYEQFF. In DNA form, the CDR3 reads TGTGCCAGCAGTTGGCCGGGACAGGGGAGATATGAGCAGTTCTTC.

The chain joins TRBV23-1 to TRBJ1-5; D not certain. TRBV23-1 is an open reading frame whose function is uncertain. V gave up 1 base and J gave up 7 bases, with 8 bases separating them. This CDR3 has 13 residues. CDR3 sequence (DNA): TGCGCCAGCAGTCAATTGGACTGGCAGCCCCAGCATTTT. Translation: CASSQLDWQPQHF.